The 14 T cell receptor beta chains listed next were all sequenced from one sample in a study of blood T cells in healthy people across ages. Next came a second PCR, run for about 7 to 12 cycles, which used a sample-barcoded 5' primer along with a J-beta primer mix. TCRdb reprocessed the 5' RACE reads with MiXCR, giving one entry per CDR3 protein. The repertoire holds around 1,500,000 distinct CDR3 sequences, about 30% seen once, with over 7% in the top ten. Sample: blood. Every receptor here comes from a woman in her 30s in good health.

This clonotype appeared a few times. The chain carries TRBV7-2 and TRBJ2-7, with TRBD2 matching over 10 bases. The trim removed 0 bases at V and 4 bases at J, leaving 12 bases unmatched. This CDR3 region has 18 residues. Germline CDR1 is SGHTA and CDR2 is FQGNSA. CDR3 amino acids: CASSLAYEMASGSYEQYF. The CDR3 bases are TGTGCCAGCAGCTTAGCCTATGAGATGGCTAGCGGGAGTTACGAGCAGTACTTC. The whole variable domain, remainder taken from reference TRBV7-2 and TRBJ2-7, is GAGVSQSPSNKVTEKGKDVELRCDPISGHTALYWYRQSLGQGLEFLIYFQGNSAPDKSGLPSDRFSAERTGGSVSTLTIQRTQQEDSAVYLCASSLAYEMASGSYEQYFGPGTRLTVT.

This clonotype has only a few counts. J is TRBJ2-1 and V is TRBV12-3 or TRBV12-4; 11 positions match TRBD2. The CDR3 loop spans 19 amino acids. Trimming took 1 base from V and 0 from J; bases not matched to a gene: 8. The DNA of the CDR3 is TGTGCCAGCAGTTTAGGTACTAGCGGGAGTACCAGCTCCTACAATGAGCAGTTCTTC. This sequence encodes CASSLGTSGSTSSYNEQFF.

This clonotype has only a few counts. As DNA, the CDR3 is TGTGCCAGCAGCGATGGACAGTCCCAAGAGACCCAGTACTTC. Encoded protein: CASSDGQSQETQYF. This chain joins TRBV9 and TRBJ2-5; tentative D call: TRBD1 (6 bases). The CDR3 is 14 amino acids. The germline CDR1 and CDR2 sequences are SGDLS and YYNGEE. Trimming pared 3 bases from V and 1 base from J, leaving 10 bases between.

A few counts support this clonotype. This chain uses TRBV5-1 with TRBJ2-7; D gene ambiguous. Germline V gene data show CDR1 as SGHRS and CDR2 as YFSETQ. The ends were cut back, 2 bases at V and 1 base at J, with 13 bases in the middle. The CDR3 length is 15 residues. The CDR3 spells CASSLGTVRSYEQYF. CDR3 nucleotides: TGCGCCAGCAGCTTAGGCACAGTCAGGTCCTACGAGCAGTACTTC.

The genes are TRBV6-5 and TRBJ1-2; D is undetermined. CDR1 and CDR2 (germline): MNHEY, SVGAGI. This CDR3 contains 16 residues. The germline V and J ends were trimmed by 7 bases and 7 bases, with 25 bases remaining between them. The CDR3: CASTRSPDGRSGGYTF. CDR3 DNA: TGTGCCAGCACTCGCAGTCCTGATGGGAGGTCAGGTGGCTACACCTTC.

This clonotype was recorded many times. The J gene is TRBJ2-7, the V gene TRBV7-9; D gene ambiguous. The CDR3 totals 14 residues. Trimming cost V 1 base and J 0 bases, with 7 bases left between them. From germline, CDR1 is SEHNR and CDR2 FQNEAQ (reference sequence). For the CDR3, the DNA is TGTGCCAGCAGCTTAGGTCTGCTCTCCTACGAGCAGTACTTC. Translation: CASSLGLLSYEQYF. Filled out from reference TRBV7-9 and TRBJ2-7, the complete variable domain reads DTGVSQNPRHKITKRGQNVTFRCDPISEHNRLYWYRQTLGQGPEFLTYFQNEAQLEKSRLLSDRFSAERPKGSFSTLEIQRTEQGDSAMYLCASSLGLLSYEQYFGPGTRLTVT.

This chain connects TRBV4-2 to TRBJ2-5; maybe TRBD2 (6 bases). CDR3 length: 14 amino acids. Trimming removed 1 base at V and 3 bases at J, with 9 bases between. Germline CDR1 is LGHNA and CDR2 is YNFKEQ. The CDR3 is CASSQVSGKETQYF. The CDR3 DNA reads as TGTGCCAGCAGCCAAGTTAGCGGTAAAGAGACCCAGTACTTC.

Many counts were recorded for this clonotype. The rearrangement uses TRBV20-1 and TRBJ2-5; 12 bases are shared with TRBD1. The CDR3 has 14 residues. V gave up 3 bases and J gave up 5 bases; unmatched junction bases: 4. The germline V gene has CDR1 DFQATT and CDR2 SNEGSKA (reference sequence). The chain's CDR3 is CSASLGTGGETQYF. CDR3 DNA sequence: TGCAGTGCTAGTTTGGGGACAGGGGGCGAGACCCAGTACTTC.

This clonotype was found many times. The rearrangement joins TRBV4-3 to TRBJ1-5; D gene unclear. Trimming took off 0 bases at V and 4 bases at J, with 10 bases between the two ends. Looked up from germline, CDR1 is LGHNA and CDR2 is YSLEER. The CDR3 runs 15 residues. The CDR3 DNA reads TGCGCCAGCAGCCAAGACGGGATAAAGAATCAGCCCCAGCATTTT. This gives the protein CASSQDGIKNQPQHF.

CDR3 DNA: TGCAGCGTCAGCCCCCAGGGGAGCTCCTACAATGAGCAGTTCTTC. Translating it yields CSVSPQGSSYNEQFF. V usage is TRBV29-1 and J usage is TRBJ2-1; possibly TRBD1 for D (6 bases). This CDR3 contains 15 residues. The germline V and J ends were trimmed by 6 bases and 0 bases, with 15 bases remaining between them. Germline-derived CDR1 and CDR2 are SQVTM and ANQGSEA.

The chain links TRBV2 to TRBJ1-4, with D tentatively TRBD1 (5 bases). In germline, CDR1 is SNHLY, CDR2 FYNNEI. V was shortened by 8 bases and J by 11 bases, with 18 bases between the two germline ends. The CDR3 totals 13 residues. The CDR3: CASSDTGAWKLFF. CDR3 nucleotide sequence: TGTGCCAGCTCAGATACAGGCGCCTGGAAACTGTTTTTT.

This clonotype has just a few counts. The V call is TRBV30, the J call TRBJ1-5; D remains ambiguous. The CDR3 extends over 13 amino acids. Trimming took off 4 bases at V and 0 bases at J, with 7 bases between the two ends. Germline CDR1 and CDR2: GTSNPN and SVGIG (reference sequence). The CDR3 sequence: CAWTSASNQPQHF. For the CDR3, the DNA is TGTGCCTGGACTTCGGCTAGCAATCAGCCCCAGCATTTT.

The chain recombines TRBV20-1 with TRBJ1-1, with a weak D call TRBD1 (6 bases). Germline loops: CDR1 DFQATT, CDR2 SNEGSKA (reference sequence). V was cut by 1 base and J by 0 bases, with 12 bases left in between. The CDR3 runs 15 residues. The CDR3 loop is CSARGGKGVNTEAFF. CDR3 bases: TGCAGTGCTAGAGGGGGAAAGGGGGTGAACACTGAAGCTTTCTTT.

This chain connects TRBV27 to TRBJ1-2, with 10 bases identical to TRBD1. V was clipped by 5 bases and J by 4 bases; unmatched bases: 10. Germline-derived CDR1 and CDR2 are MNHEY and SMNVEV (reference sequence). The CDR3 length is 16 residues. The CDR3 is CASSAKDRGIFYGYTF. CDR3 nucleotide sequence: TGTGCCAGCAGTGCTAAGGACAGGGGGATATTCTATGGCTACACCTTC.